This T cell receptor beta chain was observed in a study of OX40 agonist ivuxolimab in advanced cancers. TCRdb keeps only in-frame clones here, not all; method: immunoSEQ multiplex PCR. The top ten clones hold about 2.5% of a sample with about 84,000 clones, about four fifths of them seen once. This clone was detected only once. The antigen remains undetermined. The CDR3 totals 15 residues. Germline V gene lookup returns CDR1 SGDLS and CDR2 YYNGEE. After removal of 0 bases from V and 9 bases from J, the junction contained 3 bases not matched to a gene. Patients with a history of autoimmune disease or on systemic immunosuppression were excluded. Findings of the study overall: There was clonal expansion of CD4+ and CD8+ blood T cells by week 6 at 0.1 to 3.0 mg/kg.

The rearrangement joins TRBV9 to TRBJ1-6, with TRBD1 identical over 10 bases. The receptor's source is an adult with an advanced solid tumor such as melanoma, head and neck, liver or kidney cancer. The sequencing here drew on CD4+ or CD8+ T cells sorted from blood, taken in a trial of the OX40 agonist ivuxolimab. The CDR3 reads CASSVEGTGVSPLHF. CDR3 in DNA: TGTGCCAGCAGCGTAGAGGGGACAGGGGTTTCACCCCTCCACTTT.